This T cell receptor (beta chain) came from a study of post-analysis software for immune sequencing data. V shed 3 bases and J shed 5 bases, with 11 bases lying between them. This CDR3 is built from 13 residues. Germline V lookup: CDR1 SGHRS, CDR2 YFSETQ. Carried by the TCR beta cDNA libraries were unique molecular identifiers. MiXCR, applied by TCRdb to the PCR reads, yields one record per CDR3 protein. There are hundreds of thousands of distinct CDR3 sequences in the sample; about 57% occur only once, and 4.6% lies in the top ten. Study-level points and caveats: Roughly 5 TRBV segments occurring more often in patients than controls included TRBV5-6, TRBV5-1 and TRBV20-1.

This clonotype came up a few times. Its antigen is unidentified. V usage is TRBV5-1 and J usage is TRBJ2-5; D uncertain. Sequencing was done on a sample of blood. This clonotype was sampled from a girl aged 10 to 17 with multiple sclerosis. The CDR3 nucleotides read TGCGCCAGCAGCTCCGGAGACCGGGAGACCCAGTACTTC. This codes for CASSSGDRETQYF.